The clone carrying this TCR beta chain was recorded at least ten times. Its target is not known. The source of the sample is a study of neurological immune-mediated disorders. TCRdb reprocessed the 5' RACE reads with MiXCR, giving one entry per CDR3 protein. The data contain 35,000 to 50,000 distinct CDR3 sequences, more than 2% of them singletons. The V gene end was trimmed by 4 bases and the J gene end by 9 bases; junction bases not matched to a gene: 10. Germline CDR1 is SGHTA and CDR2 is FQGNSA. There are 14 residues in the CDR3. Overall study results and limits: The multiple sclerosis repertoire cluster had no clinical or MRI feature associated with it.

The chain recombines TRBV7-2 with TRBJ2-5, with 8 bases matching TRBD1. The sample consisted of PBMCs. The sequence was collected from a man aged 50 to 59 with multiple sclerosis. CDR3 sequence (DNA): TGTGCCAGCAGCTCCCTCATACAGGGGGGACCCCAGTACTTC. Translating it yields CASSSLIQGGPQYF. Full variable domain (missing parts from reference TRBV7-2 and TRBJ2-5): GAGVSQSPSNKVTEKGKDVELRCDPISGHTALYWYRQSLGQGLEFLIYFQGNSAPDKSGLPSDRFSAERTGGSVSTLTIQRTQQEDSAVYLCASSSLIQGGPQYFGPGTRLLVL.